This T cell receptor (beta chain) is drawn from a study of blood T cell repertoires in COVID-19. About the research overall: COVID-19 samples from acute and convalescent phases originated in the United States, Italy and Spain.

The CDR3 loop spans 14 amino acids. J lost 4 bases, V lost 3 bases, and 3 bases had no gene match. Germline CDR1 and CDR2: SGHDT and YYEEEE. The data were produced by immunoSEQ multiplex PCR, yet TCRdb's version contains in-frame clones alone and is incomplete. The sample has hundreds of thousands of clones, about 88% seen once. Sample: PBMCs or T cells enriched from blood (not recorded which). The sequence came from a woman aged 25 to 39 who had recovered from COVID-19. The chain uses TRBV5-6 and TRBJ1-1; 10 bases line up with TRBD1. As DNA, the CDR3 is TGTGCCAGCAGCTCCGGGACAGGGGTCACTGAAGCTTTCTTT. Translated: CASSSGTGVTEAFF.